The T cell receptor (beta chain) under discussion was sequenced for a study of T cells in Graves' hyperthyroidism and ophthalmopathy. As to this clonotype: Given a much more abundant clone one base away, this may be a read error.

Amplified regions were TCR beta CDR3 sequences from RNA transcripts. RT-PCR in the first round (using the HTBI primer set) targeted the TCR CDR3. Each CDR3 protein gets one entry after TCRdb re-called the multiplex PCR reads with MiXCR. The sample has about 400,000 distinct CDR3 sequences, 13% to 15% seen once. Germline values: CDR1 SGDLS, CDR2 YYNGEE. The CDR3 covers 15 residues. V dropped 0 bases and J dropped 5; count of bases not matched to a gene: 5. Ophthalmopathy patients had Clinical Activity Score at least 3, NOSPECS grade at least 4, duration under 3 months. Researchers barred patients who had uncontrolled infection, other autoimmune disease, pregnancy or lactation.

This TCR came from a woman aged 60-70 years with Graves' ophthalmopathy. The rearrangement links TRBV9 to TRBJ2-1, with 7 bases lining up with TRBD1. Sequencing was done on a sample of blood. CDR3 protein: CASSVGDRRNNEQFF. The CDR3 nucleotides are TGTGCCAGCAGCGTAGGGGACAGAAGGAACAATGAGCAGTTCTTC.